The clone carrying this T cell receptor (beta chain) was picked up many times. Its matching antigen is unknown. The TCR beta cDNA libraries carried unique molecular identifiers. Researchers reported 400,000 to 600,000 cDNA molecules coming from approximately 1 to 10 million T cells. TCRdb reprocessed the PCR reads with MiXCR, giving one entry per CDR3 protein. The sample contains 250,000 to 300,000 distinct CDR3 sequences, about 38% of which appear only once. The CDR3 runs 11 residues. The V gene lost 3 bases and the J gene lost 2 bases, with 3 bases spanning the gap. From germline, CDR1 is DFQATT and CDR2 SNEGSKA (reference sequence). This entry is derived from a study of post-analysis software for immune sequencing data. General observations from the study: TRBV5-6, TRBV5-1 and TRBV20-1 belonged to a set of roughly five TRBV segments that were more frequent in patients than controls.

The chain has TRBV20-1 and TRBJ2-3, with D uncertain. Sequences were obtained from blood. The TCR was taken from a girl under 18 with multiple sclerosis. CDR3 sequence (DNA): TGCAGTGCTAGCTACACAGATACGCAGTATTTT. The encoded protein is CSASYTDTQYF.